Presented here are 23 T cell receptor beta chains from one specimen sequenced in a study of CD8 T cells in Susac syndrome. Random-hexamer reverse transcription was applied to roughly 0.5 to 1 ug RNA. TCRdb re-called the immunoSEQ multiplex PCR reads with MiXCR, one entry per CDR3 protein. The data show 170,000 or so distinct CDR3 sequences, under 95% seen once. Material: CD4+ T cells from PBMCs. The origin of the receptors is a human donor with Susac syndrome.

CDR3 sequence: CAWSLRVPTKNIQYF. The DNA for the CDR3 is TGTGCCTGGAGTCTCCGGGTCCCGACCAAAAACATTCAGTACTTC. This sequence joins TRBV30 and TRBJ2-4; D not resolved. CDR3 size: 15 residues. Germline loops: CDR1 GTSNPN, CDR2 SVGIG (reference sequence). V was shortened by 2 bases and J by 2 bases, with 13 bases between the two germline ends.

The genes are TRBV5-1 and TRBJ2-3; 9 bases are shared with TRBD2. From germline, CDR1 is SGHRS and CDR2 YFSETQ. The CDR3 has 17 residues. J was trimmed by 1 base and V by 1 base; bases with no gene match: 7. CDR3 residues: CASSLSLAGARTDTQYF. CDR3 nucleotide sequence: TGCGCCAGCAGCTTGTCGTTAGCGGGGGCCCGCACAGATACGCAGTATTTT.

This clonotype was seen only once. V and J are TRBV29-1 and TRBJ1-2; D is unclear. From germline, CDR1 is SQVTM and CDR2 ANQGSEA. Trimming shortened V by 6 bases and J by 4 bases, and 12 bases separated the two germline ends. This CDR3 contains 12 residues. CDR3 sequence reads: CSVLPGSYGYTF. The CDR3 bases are TGCAGCGTCCTGCCGGGGAGCTATGGCTACACCTTC.

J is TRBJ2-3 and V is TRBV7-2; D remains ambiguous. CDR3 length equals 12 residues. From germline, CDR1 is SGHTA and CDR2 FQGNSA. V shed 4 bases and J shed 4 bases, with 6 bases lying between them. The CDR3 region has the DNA TGTGCCAGCAGCTGGTACGCAGATACGCAGTATTTT. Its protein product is CASSWYADTQYF. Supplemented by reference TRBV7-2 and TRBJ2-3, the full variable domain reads GAGVSQSPSNKVTEKGKDVELRCDPISGHTALYWYRQSLGQGLEFLIYFQGNSAPDKSGLPSDRFSAERTGGSVSTLTIQRTQQEDSAVYLCASSWYADTQYFGPGTRLTVL.

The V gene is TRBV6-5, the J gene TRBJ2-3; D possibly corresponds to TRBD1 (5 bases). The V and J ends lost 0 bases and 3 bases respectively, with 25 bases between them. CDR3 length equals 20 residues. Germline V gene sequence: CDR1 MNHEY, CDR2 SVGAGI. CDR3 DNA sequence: TGTGCCAGCAGTTACTCGAGTTCCTGGCAGGGATCTGTTTGGACAGATACGCAGTATTTT. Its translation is CASSYSSSWQGSVWTDTQYF.

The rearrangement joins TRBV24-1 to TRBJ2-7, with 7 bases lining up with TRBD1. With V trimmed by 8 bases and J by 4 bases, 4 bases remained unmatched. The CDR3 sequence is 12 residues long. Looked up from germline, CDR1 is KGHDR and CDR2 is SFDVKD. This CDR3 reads CATTAGGYEQYF. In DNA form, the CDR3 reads TGTGCCACCACGGCAGGGGGTTACGAGCAGTACTTC.

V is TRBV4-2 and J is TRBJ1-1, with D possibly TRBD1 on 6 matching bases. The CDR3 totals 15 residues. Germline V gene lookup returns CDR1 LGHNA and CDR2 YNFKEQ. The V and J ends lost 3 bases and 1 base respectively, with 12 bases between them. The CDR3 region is CASSQSTGSNTEAFF. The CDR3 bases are TGTGCCAGCAGCCAGTCGACAGGCTCGAACACTGAAGCTTTCTTT.

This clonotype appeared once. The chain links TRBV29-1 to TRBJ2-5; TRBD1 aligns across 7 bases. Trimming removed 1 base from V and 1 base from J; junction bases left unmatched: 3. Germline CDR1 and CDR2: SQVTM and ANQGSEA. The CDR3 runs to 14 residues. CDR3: CSVEGWDSQETQYF. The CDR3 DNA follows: TGCAGCGTTGAAGGGTGGGACAGCCAAGAGACCCAGTACTTC.

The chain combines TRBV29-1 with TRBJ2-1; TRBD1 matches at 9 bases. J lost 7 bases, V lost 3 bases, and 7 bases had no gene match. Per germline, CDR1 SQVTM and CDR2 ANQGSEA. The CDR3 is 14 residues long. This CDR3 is CSVDAGTGLNEQFF. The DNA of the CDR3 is TGCAGCGTTGATGCCGGGACAGGGCTAAATGAGCAGTTCTTC.

This chain's CDR3 is CASSEAIGGGTPPFYEQYF. Written as DNA, the CDR3 is TGTGCCAGCAGTGAAGCTATCGGCGGGGGTACCCCGCCCTTCTACGAGCAGTACTTC. This chain connects TRBV2 to TRBJ2-7; the match to TRBD2 covers 7 bases. V trimming: 0 bases; J trimming: 3 bases; junction bases outside the gene matches: 17. CDR3 length: 19 residues. Per the germline V gene, CDR1 is SNHLY and CDR2 is FYNNEI.

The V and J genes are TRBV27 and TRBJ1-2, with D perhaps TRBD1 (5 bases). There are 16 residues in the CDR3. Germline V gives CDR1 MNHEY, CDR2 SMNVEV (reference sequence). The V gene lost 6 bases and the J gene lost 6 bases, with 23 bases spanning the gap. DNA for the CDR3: TGTGCCAGCAGCAAGGACCGAGGTGGGCCGGGGCATGGCTACACCTTC. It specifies CASSKDRGGPGHGYTF.

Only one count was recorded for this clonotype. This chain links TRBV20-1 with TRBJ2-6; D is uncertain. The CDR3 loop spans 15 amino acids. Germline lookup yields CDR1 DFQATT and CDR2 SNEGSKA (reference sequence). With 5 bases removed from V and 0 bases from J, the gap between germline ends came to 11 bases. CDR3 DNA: TGCAGTGCTGATGACTGGAGCTCTGGGGCCAACGTCCTGACTTTC. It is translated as CSADDWSSGANVLTF.

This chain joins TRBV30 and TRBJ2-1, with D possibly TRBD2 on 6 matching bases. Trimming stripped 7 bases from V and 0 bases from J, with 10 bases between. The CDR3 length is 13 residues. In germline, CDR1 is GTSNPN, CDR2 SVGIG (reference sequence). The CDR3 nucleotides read TGTGCCTCCCTCGGGAGCTCCTACAATGAGCAGTTCTTC. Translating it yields CASLGSSYNEQFF.

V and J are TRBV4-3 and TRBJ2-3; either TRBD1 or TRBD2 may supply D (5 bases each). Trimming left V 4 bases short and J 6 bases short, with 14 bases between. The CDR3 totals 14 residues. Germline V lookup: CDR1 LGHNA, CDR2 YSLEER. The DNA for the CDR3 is TGCGCCAGCAGCCGAGGCTTCGGGGCGGATACGCAGTATTTT. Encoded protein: CASSRGFGADTQYF.

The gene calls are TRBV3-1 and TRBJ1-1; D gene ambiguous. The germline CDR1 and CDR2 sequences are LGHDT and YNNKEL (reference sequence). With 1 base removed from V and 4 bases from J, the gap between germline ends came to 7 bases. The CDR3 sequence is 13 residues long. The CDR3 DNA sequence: TGTGCCAGCAGCCAAGTTTCAGGCACTGAAGCTTTCTTT. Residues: CASSQVSGTEAFF. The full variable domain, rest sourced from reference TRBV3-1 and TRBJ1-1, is DTAVSQTPKYLVTQMGNDKSIKCEQNLGHDTMYWYKQDSKKFLKIMFSYNNKELIINETVPNRFSPKSPDKAHLNLHINSLELGDSAVYFCASSQVSGTEAFFGQGTRLTVV.

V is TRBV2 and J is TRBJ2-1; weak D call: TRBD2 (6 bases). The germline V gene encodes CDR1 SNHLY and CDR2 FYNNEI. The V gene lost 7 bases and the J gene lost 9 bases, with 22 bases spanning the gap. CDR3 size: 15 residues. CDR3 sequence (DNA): TGTGCCAGCACTCCATGGGTTGGAGGGCGCGGTGAGCAGTTCTTC. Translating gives CASTPWVGGRGEQFF.

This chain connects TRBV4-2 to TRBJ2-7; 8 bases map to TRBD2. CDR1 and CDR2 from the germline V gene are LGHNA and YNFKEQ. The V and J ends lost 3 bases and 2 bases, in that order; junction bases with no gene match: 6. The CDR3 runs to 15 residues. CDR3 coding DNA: TGTGCCAGCAGCCAGGGGGGACTAGGAGCCTACGAGCAGTACTTC. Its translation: CASSQGGLGAYEQYF.

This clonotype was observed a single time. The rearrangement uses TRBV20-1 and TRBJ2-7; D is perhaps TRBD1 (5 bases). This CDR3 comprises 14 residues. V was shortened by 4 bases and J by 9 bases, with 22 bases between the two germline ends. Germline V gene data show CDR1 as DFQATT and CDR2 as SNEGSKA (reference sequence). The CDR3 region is CSATRVPSVIGQYF. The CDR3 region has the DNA TGCAGTGCTACCAGGGTCCCCTCTGTAATCGGGCAGTACTTC.

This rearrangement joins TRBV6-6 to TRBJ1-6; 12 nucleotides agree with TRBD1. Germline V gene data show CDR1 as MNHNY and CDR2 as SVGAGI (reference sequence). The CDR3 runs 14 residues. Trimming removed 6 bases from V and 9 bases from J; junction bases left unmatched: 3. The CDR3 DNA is TGTGCCAGCAGCGGGACAGGGGGCACTTCACCCCTCCACTTT. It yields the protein CASSGTGGTSPLHF.

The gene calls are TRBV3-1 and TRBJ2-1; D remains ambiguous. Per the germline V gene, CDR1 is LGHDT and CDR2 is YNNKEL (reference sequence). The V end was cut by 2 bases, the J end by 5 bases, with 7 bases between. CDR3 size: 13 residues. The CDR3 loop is CASSQMWDNEQFF. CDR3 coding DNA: TGTGCCAGCAGCCAAATGTGGGACAATGAGCAGTTCTTC.

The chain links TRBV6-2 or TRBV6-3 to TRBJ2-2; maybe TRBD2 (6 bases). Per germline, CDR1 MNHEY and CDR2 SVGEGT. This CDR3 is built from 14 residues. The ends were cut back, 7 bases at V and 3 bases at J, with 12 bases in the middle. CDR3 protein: CASNTRRDTGELFF. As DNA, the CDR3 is TGTGCCAGCAATACAAGGAGGGACACCGGGGAGCTGTTTTTT.

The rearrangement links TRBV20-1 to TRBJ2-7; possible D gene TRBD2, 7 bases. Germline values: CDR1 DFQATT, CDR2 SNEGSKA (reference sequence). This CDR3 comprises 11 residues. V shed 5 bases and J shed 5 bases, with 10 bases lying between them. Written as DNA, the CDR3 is TGCAGTGCTTTAGGGGGGGACGAGCAGTACTTC. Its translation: CSALGGDEQYF.

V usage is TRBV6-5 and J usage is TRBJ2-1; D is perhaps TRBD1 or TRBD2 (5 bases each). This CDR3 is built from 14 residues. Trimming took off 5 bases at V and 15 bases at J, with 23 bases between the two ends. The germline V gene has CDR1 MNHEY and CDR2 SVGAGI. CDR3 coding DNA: TGTGCCAGCAGTGGGACCGGAGATTCAAACCGGGTGTTCTTC. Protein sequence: CASSGTGDSNRVFF.